The 25 T cell receptor beta chains listed next were all sequenced from one sample in a study of shared T cell receptors in the human thymus. Sequencing used immunoSEQ multiplex PCR; TCRdb keeps in-frame clones, though not all of them. Of some 400,000 clones listed, around 95% are singletons. The specimen sequenced was thymocytes. These receptors all come from a human donor.

The J gene is TRBJ2-7, the V gene TRBV11-2, with D possibly TRBD2 on 7 matching bases. The CDR3 runs to 16 residues. CDR1 and CDR2 from the germline V gene are SGHAT and FQNNGV. Trimming removed 4 bases at V and 9 bases at J, with 25 bases between. The CDR3 DNA reads TGTGCCAGCAGCTCAGGGGCCATAGGGGGGGTCGTGGTGCAGTACTTC. Protein: CASSSGAIGGVVVQYF. Combining the CDR3 with reference TRBV11-2 and TRBJ2-7 gives the whole variable domain EAGVAQSPRYKIIEKRQSVAFWCNPISGHATLYWYQQILGQGPKLLIQFQNNGVVDDSQLPKDRFSAERLKGVDSTLKIQPAKLEDSAVYLCASSSGAIGGVVVQYFGPGTRLTVT.

This rearrangement joins TRBV19 to TRBJ2-5, with D tentatively TRBD1 (5 bases). The DNA end lines up better with TRBJ2-7; the J call may be wrong. This CDR3 has 13 residues. In germline, CDR1 is LNHDA, CDR2 SQIVND (reference sequence). This CDR3 reads CASSVTVSYEQYF. CDR3 sequence (DNA): TGTGCCAGTAGTGTGACAGTCTCCTACGAGCAGTACTTC.

The chain uses TRBV5-8 and TRBJ1-1; D ambiguous. The CDR3 loop spans 16 amino acids. The V gene lost 4 bases and the J gene lost 0 bases, with 16 bases spanning the gap. The germline V gene has CDR1 SGHTS and CDR2 YDEGEE. The CDR3 nucleotides are TGTGCCAGCAGCGCTGTGGTAGGAAAAATGAACACTGAAGCTTTCTTT. Amino acids: CASSAVVGKMNTEAFF.

The chain combines TRBV5-6 with TRBJ2-1; D is undetermined. CDR1 SGHDT and CDR2 YYEEEE come from the germline V gene. Between the trimmed V and J ends, which lost 1 base and 2 bases, there was a span of 13 bases. CDR3 size: 16 residues. In DNA, the CDR3 is TGTGCCAGCAGCTTGTGGCAGCGTGAGCCCTACAATGAGCAGTTCTTC. It is translated as CASSLWQREPYNEQFF.

This chain links TRBV6-1 with TRBJ1-2, with D tentatively TRBD1 (6 bases). This CDR3 region has 18 residues. CDR1 MNHNS and CDR2 SASEGT come from the germline V gene. Trimming removed 1 base from V and 8 bases from J, with 26 bases in between. The CDR3 sequence: CASSEVRTGGQRGRGYTF. For the CDR3, the DNA is TGTGCCAGCAGTGAAGTTAGGACGGGAGGACAGAGGGGTCGGGGCTACACCTTC.

This clone appeared a single time. The chain has TRBV5-1 and TRBJ2-7; D is tentatively TRBD1 or TRBD2 (5 bases each). This CDR3 has 17 residues. Per germline, CDR1 SGHRS and CDR2 YFSETQ. Trimming left V 4 bases short and J 4 bases short, with 24 bases between. CDR3 in DNA: TGCGCCAGCAGCCCCGGCCGGTGGGGGTACTTTCGGTACGAGCAGTACTTC. As protein: CASSPGRWGYFRYEQYF.

The CDR3 region is CASSPRRGSRGYTEAFF. The CDR3 DNA is TGTGCCAGCTCACCACGGAGGGGGTCCAGGGGGTATACTGAAGCTTTCTTT. The V and J genes are TRBV18 and TRBJ1-1; 7 bases line up with TRBD1. Trimming took 1 base from V and 5 from J; bases not matched to a gene: 13. The CDR3 consists of 17 residues. Germline values: CDR1 KGHSH, CDR2 LQKENI.

The DNA of the CDR3 is TGCAGTGGGCCGGGACAGTCACTCTACACCTTC. Translated, it gives CSGPGQSLYTF. J is TRBJ1-2 and V is TRBV20-1; 7 bases fit TRBD1. The CDR3 length is 11 residues. Germline V gene sequence: CDR1 DFQATT, CDR2 SNEGSKA (reference sequence). J gave up 10 bases and V 7 bases, and 9 bases lay outside the gene matches.

The sample holds a few counts of this clone. The rearrangement uses TRBV5-1 and TRBJ2-2; the D is unclear. This CDR3 region has 11 residues. Trimming removed 6 bases at V and 8 bases at J, with 8 bases between. The germline V gene has CDR1 SGHRS and CDR2 YFSETQ. The CDR3 spells CASTHEGELFF. The CDR3 nucleotides read TGCGCCAGCACTCACGAAGGGGAGCTGTTTTTT.

CDR3 coding DNA: TGTGCCAGCACTTCGACTAGCGGGAAGGGGGATACGCAGTATTTT. Protein: CASTSTSGKGDTQYF. The chain carries TRBV6-1 and TRBJ2-3, with 11 bases identical to TRBD2. Unmatched junction bases numbered 9, after V lost 7 bases and J lost 6 bases. Germline V gives CDR1 MNHNS, CDR2 SASEGT. CDR3 length: 15 residues.

This chain uses TRBV14 with TRBJ2-3, with D possibly being TRBD1 (6 bases). CDR3 length equals 15 residues. CDR1 and CDR2 from the germline V gene are SGHDN and FVKESK. Trimming stripped 1 base from V and 0 bases from J, with 8 bases between. The CDR3 DNA reads TGTGCCAGCAGCCAAGGGGGGCAAAGCACAGATACGCAGTATTTT. Translation: CASSQGGQSTDTQYF.

V and J are TRBV29-1 and TRBJ2-1; 8 bases fit TRBD1. V was clipped by 3 bases and J by 4 bases; unmatched bases: 11. Per germline, CDR1 SQVTM and CDR2 ANQGSEA. This CDR3 contains 16 residues. The CDR3 DNA sequence: TGCAGCGTTGACGACAGGGGCTATCGATTTTACAATGAGCAGTTCTTC. It yields the protein CSVDDRGYRFYNEQFF.

The chain recombines TRBV27 with TRBJ1-2; the D gene is possibly TRBD1 (5 bases). CDR1 and CDR2 (germline): MNHEY, SMNVEV (reference sequence). This CDR3 spans 19 amino acids. V lost 1 base to trimming and J lost 0 bases, with 21 bases between them. The CDR3 sequence is CASSLFYRSLSIANYGYTF. In DNA, the CDR3 is TGTGCCAGCAGTTTATTTTACAGGTCTTTAAGTATCGCTAACTATGGCTACACCTTC.

This chain uses TRBV4-3 with TRBJ1-4; no clear D. V was trimmed by 3 bases and J by 0 bases, leaving 11 bases between them. Germline loops: CDR1 LGHNA, CDR2 YSLEER. This CDR3 is 16 amino acids long. The CDR3 spells CASSHWTFPTNEKLFF. The CDR3 nucleotides are TGCGCCAGCAGCCACTGGACCTTTCCAACTAATGAAAAACTGTTTTTT.

The V and J genes are TRBV20-1 and TRBJ1-2; TRBD1 might be the D (5 bases). CDR1 is DFQATT, CDR2 SNEGSKA, per germline (reference sequence). The CDR3 covers 11 residues. V gave up 3 bases and J gave up 7 bases, with 9 bases separating them. CDR3 sequence reads: CSASQGSGYTF. The CDR3, as DNA: TGCAGTGCTAGTCAGGGAAGTGGCTACACCTTC.

This clone occurred once. The J gene is TRBJ1-2, the V gene TRBV7-9; D might be TRBD1 (6 bases). Trimming stripped 5 bases from V and 7 bases from J, with 20 bases between. Germline CDR1 and CDR2: SEHNR and FQNEAQ (reference sequence). The CDR3 consists of 15 residues. CDR3 protein: CASSRPGEPYVGYTF. CDR3 in DNA: TGTGCCAGCAGCCGTCCAGGGGAACCCTATGTTGGCTACACCTTC.

The J gene is TRBJ2-3, the V gene TRBV4-3, with 11 bases aligning to TRBD2. CDR1 LGHNA and CDR2 YSLEER come from the germline V gene. J lost 2 bases, V lost 3 bases, and 7 bases had no gene match. The CDR3 is made up of 17 amino acids. CDR3 coding DNA: TGCGCCAGCAGCCAGAGGGGACTAGCGGAGACCACAGATACGCAGTATTTT. Translated: CASSQRGLAETTDTQYF.

The V call is TRBV11-3, the J call TRBJ2-1; D is unresolved. CDR3 length: 15 amino acids. Germline V CDR1 and CDR2: SGHNT, YENEEA. Deletions cut 4 bases from V and 2 bases from J, with 12 bases between. The CDR3 DNA follows: TGTGCCAGCAGCTCAGACTGGGTCGCCTACAATGAGCAGTTCTTC. It encodes CASSSDWVAYNEQFF.

This chain joins TRBV10-2 and TRBJ2-1; 7 bases fit TRBD2. Per the germline V gene, CDR1 is WSHSY and CDR2 is SAAADI. Unmatched junction bases numbered 19, after V lost 7 bases and J lost 7 bases. The CDR3 totals 17 residues. DNA for the CDR3: TGCGCCAGCATAAATGACCCCCTGCGGGAGATTTATAATGAGCAGTTCTTC. This codes for CASINDPLREIYNEQFF.

This clone occurred once. The DNA for the CDR3 is TGTGCCACCAGCAGAGACCCGACAGGCAATGAGCAGTTCTTC. This gives the protein CATSRDPTGNEQFF. This chain links TRBV15 with TRBJ2-1; the D gene is possibly TRBD1 (6 bases). The CDR3 runs 14 residues. The V end was cut by 0 bases, the J end by 6 bases, with 9 bases between. Germline values: CDR1 LNHNV, CDR2 YYDKDF (reference sequence).

This chain connects TRBV29-1 to TRBJ1-2; no definite D call. Germline lookup yields CDR1 SQVTM and CDR2 ANQGSEA. This CDR3 region has 8 residues. The CDR3 loop reads CRTDGYTF. The DNA of the CDR3 is TGCAGAACCGATGGCTACACCTTC.

The chain links TRBV6-1 to TRBJ1-5; 9 bases align to TRBD1. The CDR3 has 17 residues. CDR1 and CDR2 from the germline V gene are MNHNS and SASEGT. After removal of 4 bases from V and 3 bases from J, the junction contained 10 bases not matched to a gene. The CDR3 loop reads CASSGLGDRADNQPQHF. The CDR3 nucleotides read TGTGCCAGCAGTGGGCTAGGGGACAGGGCTGACAATCAGCCCCAGCATTTT.

J is TRBJ1-1 and V is TRBV6-1, with D perhaps matching TRBD1 (5 bases). This CDR3 region has 13 residues. Germline lookup yields CDR1 MNHNS and CDR2 SASEGT. V lost 8 bases and J lost 4, with 14 bases in between. The CDR3, as DNA: TGTGCCAGCCTCTTCAGGGTAGGCACTGAAGCTTTCTTT. Translation gives CASLFRVGTEAFF.

The chain joins TRBV7-9 to TRBJ2-7; D uncertain. The CDR3 spans 15 residues. The V gene lost 1 base and the J gene lost 0 bases, with 10 bases spanning the gap. Looked up from germline, CDR1 is SEHNR and CDR2 is FQNEAQ (reference sequence). The CDR3 loop is CASSLGLGFSYEQYF. CDR3 coding DNA: TGTGCCAGCAGCTTAGGATTGGGCTTCTCCTACGAGCAGTACTTC.

The chain carries TRBV2 and TRBJ2-6, with no clear D. V shed 5 bases and J shed 4 bases, with 21 bases lying between them. The CDR3 sequence is 18 residues long. Germline V CDR1 and CDR2: SNHLY, FYNNEI. CDR3 residues: CASSRVSYRYKGANVLTF. CDR3 DNA: TGTGCCAGCAGTCGGGTTTCTTACCGATACAAAGGGGCCAACGTCCTGACTTTC. The complete variable domain, with remaining parts taken from reference TRBV2 and TRBJ2-6, reads EPEVTQTPSHQVTQMGQEVILRCVPISNHLYFYWYRQILGQKVEFLVSFYNNEISEKSEIFDDQFSVERPDGSNFTLKIRSTKLEDSAMYFCASSRVSYRYKGANVLTFGAGSRLTVL.